The following is a T cell receptor beta chain sequence with its context. This clonotype was seen a handful of times. Its antigen remains undetermined. No much larger clonotype is one base removed from it; base qualities were not supplied. This specimen belongs to a study of early T cells in non-severe SARS-CoV-2 infection (dated by TCRdb to the early 2020s). About the full investigation: Because TCR sequencing was done on bulk RNA from unsorted whole blood, the alpha and beta chains could not be paired. Results and caveats for the whole study, not just this receptor: Matching against VDJdb was skewed toward anti-spike CD8 responses, likely underestimated virus-specific expansions, and missed private and CD4 specificities.

The cysteine opens and the phenylalanine closes a CDR3 of 13 amino acids. Here the CDR3 DNA is all that survives: 39 bases in frame from base 1. Germline trimming: 5 bases from V, 5 bases from J; junction bases outside gene matches: 5. A case-control design nested within a healthcare worker cohort in London, UK, was used, with weekly nasopharyngeal swab PCR tests and blood sampling performed. Healthcare workers were enrolled in the week of the UK lockdown, from 23 to 31 March 2020, and were followed every week for up to roughly 15 weeks. Libraries came from 5' RACE. The data were produced on a NextSeq 500. Unique molecular identifiers were attached to individual cDNA molecules in the TCR library protocol so that sequencing error and PCR bias could be corrected. Both TCR alpha and beta chains were sequenced, and tight co-correlation was observed between alpha and beta sequence abundances in each sample. Regarding the original processing steps: Decombinator V4 was used to annotate TCR sequences for V gene, J gene and CDR3. TCRs were defined as expanded if a significant change between any two time points was detected under a Poisson model with p below 0.0001. TCR abundances were normalised to the total number of TCRs sequenced per sample and expressed as counts per million. MAIT TCRs were defined by TRAV1-2 paired with TRAJ12, TRAJ20 or TRAJ33, and iNKT TCRs by TRAV10 paired with TRAJ18. VDJdb, accessed 1 November 2021, was searched for CMV, EBV and SARS-CoV-2 annotated TCRs, with TCRs annotated for multiple antigens excluded. TCRdb's own reprocessing of the public reads used fastp at Q25 and MiXCR and kept productive beta chains. Rows with one shared CDR3 protein collapse into an entry with the most common genes and DNA. TCRdb's processing, not the study's, gives the V and J calls here. Here the sample has some 50,000 distinct CDR3 sequences; about 9.3% occur a single time. The ten largest clonotypes hold 4% to 5% of the sample.

The receptor was derived from an adult who was a healthcare worker with PCR-confirmed SARS-CoV-2 infection or an uninfected control (not recorded which). The sequence is built from TRBV12-3 or TRBV12-4 and TRBJ1-1, with TRBD1 identical over 7 junction bases. Sequencing was done on a sample of whole blood. The bases are TGTGCCAGCAGTATCCTACAGGGGACTGAAGCTTTCTTT. This gives the protein CASSILQGTEAFF.